This T cell receptor (beta chain) was documented in a study of blood T cell repertoires in COVID-19. Turning to the study itself: Material from acute and convalescent COVID-19 was sourced from the United States, Italy and Spain.

Assay used: immunoSEQ multiplex PCR; TCRdb lists only in-frame clones, some missing. The repertoire holds 100,000 to 130,000 clones, with less than 90% as singletons. Germline V lookup: CDR1 SGHRS, CDR2 YFSETQ. V lost 0 bases and J 5 bases, leaving 17 bases between the germline ends. The CDR3 sequence is 16 residues long. The origin of this receptor is a human donor in a cohort sampled during active COVID-19. The sample comprised peripheral blood. The chain carries TRBV5-1 and TRBJ2-5, with D possibly matching TRBD1 (6 bases). CDR3 in amino acids: CASSLALDRFWETQYF. CDR3 bases: TGCGCCAGCAGCTTGGCCTTAGACAGGTTTTGGGAGACCCAGTACTTC.